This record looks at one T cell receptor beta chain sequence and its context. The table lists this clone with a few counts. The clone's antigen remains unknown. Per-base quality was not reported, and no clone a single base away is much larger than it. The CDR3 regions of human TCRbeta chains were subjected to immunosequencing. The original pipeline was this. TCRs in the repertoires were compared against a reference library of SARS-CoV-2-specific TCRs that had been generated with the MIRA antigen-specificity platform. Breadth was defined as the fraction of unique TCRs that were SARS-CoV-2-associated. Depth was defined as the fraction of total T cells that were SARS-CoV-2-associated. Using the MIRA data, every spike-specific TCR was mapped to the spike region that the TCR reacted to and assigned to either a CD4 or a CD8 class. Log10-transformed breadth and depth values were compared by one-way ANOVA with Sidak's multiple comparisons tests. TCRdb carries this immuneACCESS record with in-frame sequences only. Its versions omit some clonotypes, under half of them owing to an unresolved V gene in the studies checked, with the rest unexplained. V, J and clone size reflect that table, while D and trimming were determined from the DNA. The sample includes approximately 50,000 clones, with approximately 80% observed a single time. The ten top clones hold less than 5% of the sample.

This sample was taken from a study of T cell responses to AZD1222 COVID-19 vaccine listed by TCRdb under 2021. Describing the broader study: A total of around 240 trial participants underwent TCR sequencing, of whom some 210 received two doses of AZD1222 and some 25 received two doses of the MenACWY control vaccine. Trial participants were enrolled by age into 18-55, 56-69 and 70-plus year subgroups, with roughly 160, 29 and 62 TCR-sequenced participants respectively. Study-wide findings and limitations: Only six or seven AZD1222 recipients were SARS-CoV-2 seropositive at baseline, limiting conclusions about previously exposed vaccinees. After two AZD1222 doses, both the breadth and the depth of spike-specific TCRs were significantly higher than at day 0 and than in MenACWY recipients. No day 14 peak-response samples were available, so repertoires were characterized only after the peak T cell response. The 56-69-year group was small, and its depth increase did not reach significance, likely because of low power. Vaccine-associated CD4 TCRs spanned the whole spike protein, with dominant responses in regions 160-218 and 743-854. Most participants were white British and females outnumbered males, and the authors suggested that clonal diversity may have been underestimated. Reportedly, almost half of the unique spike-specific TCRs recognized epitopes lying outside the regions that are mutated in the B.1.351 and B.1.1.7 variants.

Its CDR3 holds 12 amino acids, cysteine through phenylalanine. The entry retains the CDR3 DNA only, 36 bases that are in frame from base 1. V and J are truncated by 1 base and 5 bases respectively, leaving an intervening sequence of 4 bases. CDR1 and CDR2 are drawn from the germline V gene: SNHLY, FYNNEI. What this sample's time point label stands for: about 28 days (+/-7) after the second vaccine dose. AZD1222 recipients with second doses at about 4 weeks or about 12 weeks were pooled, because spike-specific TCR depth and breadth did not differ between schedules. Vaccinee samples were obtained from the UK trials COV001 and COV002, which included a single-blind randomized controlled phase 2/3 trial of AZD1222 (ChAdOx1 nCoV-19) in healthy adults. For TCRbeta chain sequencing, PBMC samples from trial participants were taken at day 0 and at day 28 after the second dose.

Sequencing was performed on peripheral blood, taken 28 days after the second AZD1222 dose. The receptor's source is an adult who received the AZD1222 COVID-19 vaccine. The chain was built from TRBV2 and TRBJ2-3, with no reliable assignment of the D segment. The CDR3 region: CASSEDRDTQYF. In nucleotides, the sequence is TGTGCCAGCAGTGAAGACAGAGATACGCAGTATTTT. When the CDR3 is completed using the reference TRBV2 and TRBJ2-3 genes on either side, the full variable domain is EPEVTQTPSHQVTQMGQEVILRCVPISNHLYFYWYRQILGQKVEFLVSFYNNEISEKSEIFDDQFSVERPDGSNFTLKIRSTKLEDSAMYFCASSEDRDTQYFGPGTRLTVL.